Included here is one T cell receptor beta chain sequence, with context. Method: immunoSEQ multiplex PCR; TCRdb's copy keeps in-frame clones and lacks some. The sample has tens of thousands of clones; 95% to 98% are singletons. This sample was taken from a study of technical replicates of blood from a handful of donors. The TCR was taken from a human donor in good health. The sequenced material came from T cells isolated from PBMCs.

CDR3 sequence: CASSQDQFSYEQYF. DNA for the CDR3: TGCGCCAGCAGCCAAGATCAGTTCTCCTACGAGCAGTACTTC. V usage is TRBV4-3 and J usage is TRBJ2-7; D remains unclear. The CDR3 is 14 amino acids. The germline V gene has CDR1 LGHNA and CDR2 YSLEER. V dropped 0 bases and J dropped 0 bases, with 6 bases sitting between them.